These 14 T cell receptor beta chains were all obtained from the same sample, sequenced in a study of blood T cell repertoires in COVID-19. Profiling relied on immunoSEQ multiplex PCR, and the TCRdb table lists in-frame clones only, not all of them. The sample includes around 250,000 clones, around 86% seen only once; the top ten take 15% to 18%. What was sequenced was PBMCs or T cells enriched from blood (not recorded which). These receptors came from a young man who had recovered from COVID-19.

V usage is TRBV5-1 and J usage is TRBJ1-1; D may be TRBD1 (6 bases). This CDR3 comprises 15 residues. Germline V gives CDR1 SGHRS, CDR2 YFSETQ. V was clipped by 4 bases and J by 0 bases, with 13 bases between them. DNA for the CDR3: TGCGCCAGCAGCCCCGGACAGACTATGAACACTGAAGCTTTCTTT. Translated: CASSPGQTMNTEAFF.

This clone has just one count. The chain employs TRBV14 and TRBJ2-6; maybe TRBD1 (5 bases). Trimming took 4 bases from V and 2 from J, leaving 30 bases between them. Germline V gene data show CDR1 as SGHDN and CDR2 as FVKESK. This CDR3 has 22 residues. CDR3 region: CASSPRHTTVRSYRTGANVLTF. In nucleotides, the CDR3 is TGTGCCAGCAGCCCAAGACATACGACAGTAAGGTCATACCGGACTGGGGCCAACGTCCTGACTTTC.

DNA for the CDR3: TGTGCCAGCAGTTTACAGGGGGCGTTGGAGACCCAGTACTTC. Amino acids: CASSLQGALETQYF. V and J are TRBV25-1 and TRBJ2-5, with 9 nucleotides matching TRBD1. The CDR3 extends over 14 amino acids. Trimming at V came to 5 bases and at J to 5 bases, leaving 6 bases not matched to a gene. CDR1 is MGHDK, CDR2 SYGVNS, per germline.

The chain employs TRBV19 and TRBJ2-1; D remains unclear. The CDR3 is made up of 15 amino acids. The germline V and J ends were trimmed by 1 base and 0 bases, with 7 bases remaining between them. Germline V gives CDR1 LNHDA, CDR2 SQIVND (reference sequence). Here the CDR3 DNA reads TGTGCCAGTAGTATAGCTCCTAACTCCTACAATGAGCAGTTCTTC. Protein product: CASSIAPNSYNEQFF.

This chain uses TRBV19 with TRBJ1-5; 7 bases are shared with TRBD1. J lost 4 bases, V lost 7 bases, and 7 bases had no gene match. The germline V gene encodes CDR1 LNHDA and CDR2 SQIVND (reference sequence). This CDR3 is 14 amino acids long. This CDR3 reads CASTYQQGNQPQHF. CDR3 nucleotide sequence: TGTGCCAGTACCTATCAACAGGGGAATCAGCCCCAGCATTTT.

J is TRBJ2-3 and V is TRBV2, with a tentative D call TRBD1 (7 bases). The CDR3 extends over 17 amino acids. Trimming left V 3 bases short and J 2 bases short, with 18 bases between. Germline V gene lookup returns CDR1 SNHLY and CDR2 FYNNEI. The CDR3 is CASSDPTSQGVTDTQYF. DNA for the CDR3: TGTGCCAGCAGTGACCCAACTAGCCAGGGGGTCACAGATACGCAGTATTTT.

This clone was counted once. The rearrangement joins TRBV5-1 to TRBJ2-1, with TRBD2 identical over 8 bases. After removal of 1 base from V and 9 bases from J, the junction contained 6 bases not matched to a gene. Germline-derived CDR1 and CDR2 are SGHRS and YFSETQ. CDR3 length: 14 residues. In nucleotides, the CDR3 is TGCGCCAGCAGCTTGACTCTAGCGGGTTTTGAGCAGTTCTTC. Its protein is CASSLTLAGFEQFF. The complete variable domain, with remaining parts taken from reference TRBV5-1 and TRBJ2-1, reads KAGVTQTPRYLIKTRGQQVTLSCSPISGHRSVSWYQQTPGQGLQFLFEYFSETQRNKGNFPGRFSGRQFSNSRSEMNVSTLELGDSALYLCASSLTLAGFEQFFGPGTRLTVL.

The chain recombines TRBV28 with TRBJ1-4; D gene ambiguous. V was cut by 4 bases and J by 1 base, with 19 bases left in between. The CDR3 is 18 residues long. The V gene's germline CDR1 is MDHEN and CDR2 SYDVKM. CDR3 nucleotide sequence: TGTGCCAGCAGTTCGCTACAGAGACCCTCGGTAACTAATGAAAAACTGTTTTTT. Encoded protein: CASSSLQRPSVTNEKLFF.

V and J are TRBV21-1 and TRBJ1-3; the D call TRBD1 from the table was never checked on the DNA. TRBV21-1 constitutes a pseudogene. CDR3 length: 18 residues. The CDR3 loop reads CASSKEKQYSYSGNTIYF. The CDR3 DNA follows: TGTGCCAGCAGCAAAGAAAAACAGTACAGCTACTCTGGAAACACCATATATTTT.

This clone has just a few counts. The gene calls are TRBV6-5 and TRBJ2-7; D may be TRBD2 (6 bases). CDR3 length: 13 amino acids. V lost 8 bases and J 7 bases, leaving 18 bases between the germline ends. The V gene's germline CDR1 is MNHEY and CDR2 SVGAGI. CDR3 protein: CASEEGTGREQYF. As DNA, the CDR3 is TGTGCCAGCGAGGAGGGGACCGGCCGGGAGCAGTACTTC.

The chain has TRBV3-1 (or the pseudogene TRBV3-2) and TRBJ2-3; D possibly corresponds to TRBD1 (5 bases). The germline CDR1 and CDR2 sequences are LGHDT and YNNKEL (reference sequence). V lost 5 bases, J lost 4 bases, and 7 bases lay in between. The CDR3 covers 12 residues. DNA of the CDR3: TGTGCCAGCAGCTCGACAGCAGATACGCAGTATTTT. Protein: CASSSTADTQYF.

Regarding this clone: A junction end diverges from the germline sequence, so it may reflect a read error. The chain recombines TRBV7-7 with TRBJ2-2; the match to TRBD1 covers 8 bases. Germline-derived CDR1 and CDR2 are SSHAT and FNYEAQ (reference sequence). The CDR3 is 17 amino acids. CDR3 loop: CASSLEAGRGRTGELFF. For the CDR3, the DNA is TGTGCTAGCAGCTTAGAAGCGGGCAGGGGGCGGACCGGGGAGCTGTTTTTT.

This chain connects TRBV4-2 to TRBJ2-1; 9 bases fit TRBD2. V shed 1 base, J shed 7 bases, and the junction held 8 bases outside the gene matches. The CDR3 has 16 residues. The germline V gene has CDR1 LGHNA and CDR2 YNFKEQ. CDR3 amino acids: CASSQVRAGGLNEQFF. The CDR3 DNA is TGTGCCAGCAGCCAAGTGAGAGCGGGGGGCCTAAATGAGCAGTTCTTC.

CDR3 bases: TGTGCCAGCAGCTGGGGACAGGGCGGCAATCAGCCCCAGCATTTT. Its translation: CASSWGQGGNQPQHF. V and J are TRBV7-9 and TRBJ1-5, with 9 positions matching TRBD1. The V gene's germline CDR1 is SEHNR and CDR2 FQNEAQ (reference sequence). J gave up 2 bases and V 4 bases, and 3 bases lay outside the gene matches. The CDR3 extends over 15 amino acids.